This TCR beta chain comes out of a study of siplizumab effects on memory and regulatory T cells. Study-wide results and limits: Proliferating CD4+ or CD8+ clones, roughly 80-96% of them, lacked an assignable naive or memory phenotype.

TCRdb's copy holds only in-frame clones and misses some; the assay was immunoSEQ multiplex PCR. The table records approximately 50,000 clones, over 90% of them present only once. This CDR3 contains 15 residues. Per germline, CDR1 SGHDN and CDR2 FVKESK. Of note for this clone: The antigen is not known.

This sequence was found in a human donor in good health. Sequenced input: CD8+ T cells sorted from blood. The chain is built from TRBV14 and TRBJ2-5; D perhaps matches TRBD1 (6 bases). The DNA matches TRBJ2-7 better at its end, which makes the J call doubtful. The DNA of the CDR3 is TGTGCCAGCAGCCAACCTCCTCAGGGGTCCTACGAGCAGTACTTC. It translates to CASSQPPQGSYEQYF.